This T cell receptor (beta chain) came from a study of T cells in Graves' hyperthyroidism and ophthalmopathy. Amplified TCR beta CDR3 regions derived from RNA transcripts. HTBI primers were the set used in a first-round RT-PCR of the TCR CDR3. TCRdb used MiXCR to reprocess the multiplex PCR reads, holding one entry per CDR3 protein. The sample contains 250,000 to 300,000 distinct CDR3 sequences, more than 14% of which appear only once. This clonotype has a count of ten or more. This CDR3 has 14 amino acids. CDR1 and CDR2 (germline): SNHLY, FYNNEI. V dropped 1 base and J dropped 2; count of bases not matched to a gene: 2.

This receptor was taken from a woman in her 40s with Graves' hyperthyroidism that later progressed to Graves' ophthalmopathy. The specimen was blood. The chain is built from TRBV2 and TRBJ2-7; 7 positions match TRBD2. Here the CDR3 reads CASSEGGLAYEQYF. The CDR3 DNA reads as TGTGCCAGCAGTGAAGGCGGACTAGCCTACGAGCAGTACTTC.